This entry lists 11 T cell receptor beta chains sequenced from one sample in a study of blood T cell repertoires in COVID-19. Only in-frame clones appear in the TCRdb table, and some are missing; sequencing was by immunoSEQ multiplex PCR. The sample lists 210,000 or so clones, 75% to 85% occurring once. The material sequenced was peripheral blood. Receptors originate from a woman in her 30s with COVID-19, enrolled during active disease.

V and J are TRBV19 and TRBJ1-1, with 8 bases identical to TRBD1. The CDR3 loop spans 11 amino acids. The germline V gene encodes CDR1 LNHDA and CDR2 SQIVND (reference sequence). Trimming removed 5 bases from V and 10 bases from J; junction bases left unmatched: 3. CDR3 coding DNA: TGTGCCAGTAGTCTCGGACAGGGAGCTTTCTTT. As protein: CASSLGQGAFF.

This chain uses TRBV9 with TRBJ1-5; 11 positions agree with TRBD1. Germline lookup yields CDR1 SGDLS and CDR2 YYNGEE. V shed 3 bases, J shed 9 bases, and the junction held 8 bases outside the gene matches. The CDR3 runs to 15 residues. Here the CDR3 reads CASSGDGQGAGPQHF. The CDR3 region has the DNA TGTGCCAGCAGCGGGGATGGACAGGGGGCTGGGCCCCAGCATTTT. The full variable domain, in which reference TRBV9 and TRBJ1-5 provide the parts outside the CDR3, is DSGVTQTPKHLITATGQRVTLRCSPRSGDLSVYWYQQSLDQGLQFLIQYYNGEERAKGNILERFSAQQFPDLHSELNLSSLELGDSALYFCASSGDGQGAGPQHFGDGTRLSIL.

V usage is TRBV20-1 and J usage is TRBJ1-2; possibly TRBD1 for D (6 bases). The CDR3 covers 11 residues. Between the trimmed V and J ends, which lost 3 bases and 7 bases, there was a span of 9 bases. From germline, CDR1 is DFQATT and CDR2 SNEGSKA (reference sequence). This CDR3 reads CSASQGLGYTF. CDR3 DNA sequence: TGCAGTGCTAGTCAGGGGCTTGGCTACACCTTC.

This chain connects TRBV4-3 to TRBJ1-2; 9 bases are a match to TRBD1. This CDR3 comprises 15 residues. The V gene end was trimmed by 0 bases and the J gene end by 5 bases; junction bases not matched to a gene: 4. Germline V gene data show CDR1 as LGHNA and CDR2 as YSLEER. CDR3 region: CASSQDLDRGYGYTF. As DNA, the CDR3 is TGCGCCAGCAGCCAAGACCTGGACAGGGGATATGGCTACACCTTC.

This chain links TRBV18 with TRBJ2-6; 9 bases align to TRBD1. The CDR3 is 20 amino acids. Per germline, CDR1 KGHSH and CDR2 LQKENI. The V and J ends lost 1 base and 2 bases, in that order; junction bases with no gene match: 12. The CDR3 region has the DNA TGTGCCAGCTCACCACTTCAGGCCGGGACAGGGTCAACTGGGGCCAACGTCCTGACTTTC. Translating it yields CASSPLQAGTGSTGANVLTF.

This chain uses TRBV7-9 with TRBJ2-3; no firm D call. Germline V gene data show CDR1 as SEHNR and CDR2 as FQNEAQ (reference sequence). Trimming removed 3 bases from V and 5 bases from J, with 9 bases in between. The CDR3 is 13 residues long. CDR3 amino acids: CASSLSGQDTQYF. In nucleotides, the CDR3 is TGTGCCAGCAGCTTGTCGGGTCAAGATACGCAGTATTTT.

The rearrangement joins TRBV3-1 (or the pseudogene TRBV3-2) to TRBJ1-2; 11 bases fit TRBD1. V trimming: 5 bases; J trimming: 4 bases; junction bases outside the gene matches: 6. CDR1 is LGHDT and CDR2 is YNNKEL in the germline V gene (reference sequence). CDR3 size: 15 residues. The CDR3 DNA is TGTGCCAGCAGCGCGGGACAGGGGGTAGGCTATGGCTACACCTTC. Translated: CASSAGQGVGYGYTF.

The V and J genes are TRBV4-3 and TRBJ2-7; 9 nucleotides agree with TRBD1. The V and J ends lost 3 bases and 4 bases, in that order; junction bases with no gene match: 7. Germline V gene sequence: CDR1 LGHNA, CDR2 YSLEER. The CDR3 is made up of 15 amino acids. The CDR3 loop is CASSHDTGGEYEQYF. In DNA form, the CDR3 reads TGCGCCAGCAGCCACGATACAGGGGGCGAGTACGAGCAGTACTTC.

The rearrangement links TRBV7-9 to TRBJ2-1; tentative D call: TRBD2 (6 bases). This CDR3 is built from 16 residues. Trimming left V 3 bases short and J 2 bases short, with 14 bases between. Germline loops: CDR1 SEHNR, CDR2 FQNEAQ (reference sequence). For the CDR3, the DNA is TGTGCCAGCAGCTTCGCCCCCCGGGGGACCTACAATGAGCAGTTCTTC. Translation gives CASSFAPRGTYNEQFF.

The chain uses TRBV27 and TRBJ2-3, with TRBD2 matching over 7 bases. V dropped 3 bases and J dropped 4; count of bases not matched to a gene: 10. Germline-derived CDR1 and CDR2 are MNHEY and SMNVEV (reference sequence). The CDR3 loop spans 16 amino acids. CDR3 sequence (DNA): TGTGCCAGCAGTTTCTCAGCGGGAAATCTCGCAGATACGCAGTATTTT. Translation gives CASSFSAGNLADTQYF.

This clone was recorded once. The rearrangement links TRBV10-2 to TRBJ1-1; 10 bases align to TRBD1. CDR3 length: 12 amino acids. Germline assignment: CDR1 WSHSY and CDR2 SAAADI. V lost 10 bases and J lost 5; bases outside the gene matches: 4. The CDR3 DNA reads TGCGCCACCGGACAGGGGGTAACTGAAGCTTTCTTT. Amino acids: CATGQGVTEAFF.